The 23 T cell receptor beta chains below come from one sample, sequenced in a study of blood T cell repertoires in COVID-19. Method: immunoSEQ multiplex PCR; TCRdb's copy keeps in-frame clones and lacks some. In the table there are 230,000 or so clones, approximately 80% of which are singletons. The specimen was peripheral blood. These receptors all stem from a woman aged 80 or over with COVID-19, enrolled during active disease.

This chain connects TRBV4-3 to TRBJ1-3, with D possibly TRBD1 on 6 matching bases. The CDR3 length is 15 residues. Per the germline V gene, CDR1 is LGHNA and CDR2 is YSLEER. Trimming shortened V by 0 bases and J by 2 bases, and 8 bases separated the two germline ends. This CDR3 reads CASSQEWGPGNTIYF. For the CDR3, the DNA is TGCGCCAGCAGCCAAGAATGGGGGCCTGGAAACACCATATATTTT.

The chain recombines TRBV7-2 with TRBJ2-4; TRBD2 aligns across 7 bases. The CDR3 runs 16 residues. Germline CDR1 and CDR2: SGHTA and FQGNSA. The junction had 9 bases not matched to a gene; V was cut back by 3 bases and J by 4 bases. Here the CDR3 DNA reads TGTGCCAGCAGCTTGGGGGGGTTTACTGGGAAAAACATTCAGTACTTC. It encodes CASSLGGFTGKNIQYF.

The rearrangement joins TRBV6-5 to TRBJ1-2; D is ambiguous. CDR1 MNHEY and CDR2 SVGAGI come from the germline V gene. The CDR3 is 11 residues long. V was cut by 2 bases and J by 7 bases, with 5 bases left in between. CDR3 coding DNA: TGTGCCAGCAGTTACCGCGGTGGCTACACCTTC. This codes for CASSYRGGYTF.

The chain uses TRBV15 and TRBJ1-1; no clear D gene. The CDR3 is 12 residues long. In germline, CDR1 is LNHNV, CDR2 YYDKDF (reference sequence). V lost 1 base and J lost 7, with 7 bases in between. The CDR3 loop is CATSRGSGEAFF. The CDR3 DNA reads TGTGCCACCAGCAGAGGGTCGGGTGAAGCTTTCTTT.

This clone was detected only once. Other DNA sequences in the sample encode the same CDR3. CDR3 residues: CASSLAGGPNEQFF. The CDR3 DNA reads as TGTGCCAGCAGCTTAGCGGGAGGGCCTAATGAGCAGTTCTTC. The chain has TRBV7-3 and TRBJ2-1; 9 nucleotides agree with TRBD2. CDR3 length: 14 residues. The V segment lost 2 bases and the J segment 7 bases; nucleotides outside the gene matches: 3. Germline lookup yields CDR1 SGHTA and CDR2 FQGTGA.

V is TRBV5-1 and J is TRBJ2-7; no reliable D call. The CDR3 covers 14 residues. Germline lookup yields CDR1 SGHRS and CDR2 YFSETQ. V shed 5 bases and J shed 2 bases, with 14 bases lying between them. Here the CDR3 reads CASSPDNPPYEQYF. For the CDR3, the DNA is TGCGCCAGCAGTCCAGACAACCCACCCTACGAGCAGTACTTC.

This chain connects TRBV6-5 to TRBJ1-5, with 12 bases matching TRBD1. V lost 4 bases to trimming and J lost 10 bases; unmatched junction nucleotides: 5. The CDR3 has 14 residues. CDR1 is MNHEY, CDR2 SVGAGI, per germline. The CDR3 loop reads CASSLGQGAFPQHF. CDR3 DNA: TGTGCCAGCAGTTTGGGACAGGGGGCATTTCCCCAGCATTTT.

The chain joins TRBV10-3 to TRBJ1-2; D is uncertain. V lost 0 bases, J lost 5 bases, and 4 bases lay in between. The CDR3 runs 12 residues. Germline V gives CDR1 ENHRY, CDR2 SYGVKD. The DNA for the CDR3 is TGTGCCATCAGTGAGTCACAGTATGGCTACACCTTC. Protein product: CAISESQYGYTF.

V and J are TRBV5-1 and TRBJ1-2; D is uncertain. The V and J ends lost 5 bases and 7 bases respectively, with 12 bases between them. Germline V gives CDR1 SGHRS, CDR2 YFSETQ. The CDR3 covers 12 residues. The DNA for the CDR3 is TGCGCCAGCAGAGGCGGGATGGGTGGCTACACCTTC. This sequence encodes CASRGGMGGYTF.

V gene TRBV2 combines with J gene TRBJ1-2; 8 bases map to TRBD1. This CDR3 spans 14 amino acids. With V trimmed by 7 bases and J by 4 bases, 8 bases remained unmatched. Germline CDR1 is SNHLY and CDR2 is FYNNEI. The CDR3 coding sequence is TGTGCCAGCATGGGCAGGGGGCGCGGCTATGGCTACACCTTC. Protein product: CASMGRGRGYGYTF.

The CDR3: CASSYSRTGAEQYF. The CDR3 nucleotides read TGTGCCAGCAGTTACTCGCGGACAGGGGCCGAGCAGTACTTC. The V and J genes are TRBV6-2 or TRBV6-3 and TRBJ2-7, with 9 bases matching TRBD1. With V trimmed by 0 bases and J by 6 bases, 3 bases remained unmatched. This CDR3 spans 14 amino acids. Germline-derived CDR1 and CDR2 are MNHEY and SVGEGT.

The chain is built from TRBV11-2 and TRBJ2-5; no reliable D call. The V end lost 6 bases, the J end lost 5 bases, and 13 bases lay between the germline ends. This CDR3 spans 13 amino acids. The germline V gene encodes CDR1 SGHAT and CDR2 FQNNGV. The CDR3 DNA sequence: TGTGCCAGCAGTCTACTCCGGGTTGAGACCCAGTACTTC. This encodes CASSLLRVETQYF.

This clone has a handful of counts. The chain has TRBV7-6 and TRBJ1-4; 9 bases align to TRBD1. The CDR3 is 16 amino acids. CDR1 is SGHVS, CDR2 FNYEAQ, per germline. V was pared by 5 bases and J by 2 bases, with 6 bases of the junction left unmatched. CDR3 sequence (DNA): TGTGCCAGCAGCCCCCGACAGGGGGGGACTAATGAAAAACTGTTTTTT. The encoded protein is CASSPRQGGTNEKLFF. Variable domain in full (rest from reference TRBV7-6 and TRBJ1-4): GAGVSQSPRYKVTKRGQDVALRCDPISGHVSLYWYRQALGQGPEFLTYFNYEAQQDKSGLPNDRFSAERPEGSISTLTIQRTEQRDSAMYRCASSPRQGGTNEKLFFGSGTQLSVL.

This clone was seen just once. The V call is TRBV11-3, the J call TRBJ2-1; D uncertain. There are 14 residues in the CDR3. V shed 5 bases and J shed 0 bases, with 8 bases lying between them. Germline V gene data show CDR1 as SGHNT and CDR2 as YENEEA. The CDR3, as DNA: TGTGCCAGCAGCCTGACATCCTCCTACAATGAGCAGTTCTTC. Its translation is CASSLTSSYNEQFF.

The V gene is TRBV4-2, the J gene TRBJ1-3; perhaps TRBD1 as D (6 bases). The CDR3 runs 16 residues. Trimming stripped 3 bases from V and 2 bases from J, with 14 bases between. Germline-derived CDR1 and CDR2 are LGHNA and YNFKEQ. The CDR3 loop reads CASSHGETGTGNTIYF. The CDR3 nucleotides are TGTGCCAGCAGCCACGGGGAGACAGGCACTGGAAACACCATATATTTT.

J is TRBJ1-1 and V is TRBV19; 10 nucleotides line up with TRBD1. The CDR3 sequence is 18 residues long. CDR1 and CDR2 from the germline V gene are LNHDA and SQIVND (reference sequence). J was trimmed by 6 bases and V by 5 bases; bases with no gene match: 18. The CDR3 here is CASSYNRGQGSLYPEAFF. CDR3 nucleotides: TGTGCCAGTAGTTACAACCGGGGACAGGGGAGTCTTTACCCTGAAGCTTTCTTT.

The rearrangement links TRBV27 to TRBJ1-6, with 8 positions matching TRBD1. The V gene end was trimmed by 2 bases and the J gene end by 6 bases; junction bases not matched to a gene: 12. This CDR3 comprises 18 residues. Germline V CDR1 and CDR2: MNHEY, SMNVEV (reference sequence). The CDR3 here is CASSLIGRGDRGNSPLHF. The CDR3 nucleotides are TGTGCCAGCAGTTTAATAGGTAGAGGCGACAGGGGTAATTCACCCCTCCACTTT.

The chain combines TRBV5-1 with TRBJ1-1; no clear D. Germline V gene data show CDR1 as SGHRS and CDR2 as YFSETQ. Trimming removed 3 bases at V and 2 bases at J, with 14 bases between. The CDR3 runs 15 residues. The CDR3 region has the DNA TGCGCCAGCAGCTCTGCGGCCCGAGCTAACACTGAAGCTTTCTTT. Translated: CASSSAARANTEAFF.

The rearrangement links TRBV27 to TRBJ2-4; D is unresolved. The V gene's germline CDR1 is MNHEY and CDR2 SMNVEV (reference sequence). V was shortened by 3 bases and J by 4 bases, with 16 bases between the two germline ends. This CDR3 spans 16 amino acids. The CDR3 reads CASSFVADTGKNIQYF. As DNA, the CDR3 is TGTGCCAGCAGTTTCGTGGCGGATACTGGGAAAAACATTCAGTACTTC.

This rearrangement joins TRBV28 to TRBJ1-1; 7 bases line up with TRBD1. The V gene's germline CDR1 is MDHEN and CDR2 SYDVKM. This CDR3 has 11 residues. V shed 7 bases, J shed 9 bases, and the junction held 5 bases outside the gene matches. The CDR3 reads CASTTQGKAFF. The DNA for the CDR3 is TGTGCCAGCACGACACAGGGGAAAGCTTTCTTT.

V gene TRBV5-4 combines with J gene TRBJ2-3, with D uncertain. CDR3 length: 14 amino acids. CDR1 is SGHNT and CDR2 is YYREEE in the germline V gene (reference sequence). Deletions cut 1 base from V and 1 base from J, with 7 bases between. CDR3 DNA sequence: TGTGCCAGCAGCTTGCCCAGTCGCACAGATACGCAGTATTTT. This encodes CASSLPSRTDTQYF.

The rearrangement uses TRBV2 and TRBJ2-1; tentatively, D is TRBD2 (5 bases). Looked up from germline, CDR1 is SNHLY and CDR2 is FYNNEI. The V end was cut by 6 bases, the J end by 6 bases, with 15 bases between. The CDR3 is made up of 14 amino acids. DNA of the CDR3: TGTGCCAGCAGAGGAAGGACCGCGGGCAATGAGCAGTTCTTC. It specifies CASRGRTAGNEQFF.

V gene TRBV5-1 combines with J gene TRBJ2-7; 7 nucleotides align to TRBD1. Trimming at V came to 0 bases and at J to 0 bases, leaving 9 bases not matched to a gene. Per germline, CDR1 SGHRS and CDR2 YFSETQ. The CDR3 loop spans 17 amino acids. The CDR3 DNA reads as TGCGCCAGCAGCTTGGGCCCCGACAGGGCTAGCTCCTACGAGCAGTACTTC. It translates to CASSLGPDRASSYEQYF.